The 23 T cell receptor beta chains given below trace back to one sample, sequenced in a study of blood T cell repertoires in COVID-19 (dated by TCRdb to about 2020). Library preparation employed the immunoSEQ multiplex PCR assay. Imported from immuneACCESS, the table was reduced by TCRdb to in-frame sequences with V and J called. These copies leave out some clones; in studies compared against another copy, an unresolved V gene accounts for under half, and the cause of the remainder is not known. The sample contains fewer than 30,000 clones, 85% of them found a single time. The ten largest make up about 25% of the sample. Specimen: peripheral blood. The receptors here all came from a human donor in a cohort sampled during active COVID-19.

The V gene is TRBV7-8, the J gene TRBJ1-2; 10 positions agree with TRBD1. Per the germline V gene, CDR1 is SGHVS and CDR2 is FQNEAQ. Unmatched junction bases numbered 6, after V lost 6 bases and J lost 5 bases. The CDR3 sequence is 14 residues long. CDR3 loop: CASSEGQGNYGYTF. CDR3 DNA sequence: TGTGCCAGCAGTGAGGGACAGGGGAATTATGGCTACACCTTC.

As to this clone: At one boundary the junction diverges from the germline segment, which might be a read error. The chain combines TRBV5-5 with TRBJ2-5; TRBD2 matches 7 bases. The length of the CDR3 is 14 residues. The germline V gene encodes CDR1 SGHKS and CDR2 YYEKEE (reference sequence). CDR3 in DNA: TGTGCCAGCACCTTGCGGGGGTCTTCAGAGACCCAGTACTTC. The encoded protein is CASTLRGSSETQYF.

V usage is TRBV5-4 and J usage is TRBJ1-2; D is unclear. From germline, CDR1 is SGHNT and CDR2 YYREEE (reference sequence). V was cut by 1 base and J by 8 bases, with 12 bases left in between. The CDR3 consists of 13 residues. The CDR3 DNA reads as TGTGCCAGCAGCTTGAGCCTTCGGAGAGGCTACACCTTC. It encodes CASSLSLRRGYTF.

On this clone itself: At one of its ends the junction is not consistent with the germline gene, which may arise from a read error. The CDR3 is CASSQGASSGNTIYF. CDR3 sequence (DNA): TGTGCTAGCAGCCAGGGGGCTAGCTCTGGAAACACCATATATTTT. V is TRBV7-7 and J is TRBJ1-3, with 8 bases aligning to TRBD1. Germline CDR1 and CDR2: SSHAT and FNYEAQ (reference sequence). The CDR3 totals 15 residues.

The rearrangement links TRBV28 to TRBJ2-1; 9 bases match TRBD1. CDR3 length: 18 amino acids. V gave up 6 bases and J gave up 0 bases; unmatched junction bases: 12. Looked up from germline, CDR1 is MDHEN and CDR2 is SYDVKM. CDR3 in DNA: TGTGCCAGCAGCTTGGCTACAGGGGGCGGGGGCTCCTACAATGAGCAGTTCTTC. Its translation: CASSLATGGGGSYNEQFF.

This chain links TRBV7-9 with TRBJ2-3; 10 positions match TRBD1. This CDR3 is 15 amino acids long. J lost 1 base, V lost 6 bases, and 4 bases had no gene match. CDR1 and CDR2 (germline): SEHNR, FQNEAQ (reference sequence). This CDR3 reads CASRRGTGGTDTQYF. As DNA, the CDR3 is TGTGCCAGCAGGCGAGGGACAGGGGGCACAGATACGCAGTATTTT.

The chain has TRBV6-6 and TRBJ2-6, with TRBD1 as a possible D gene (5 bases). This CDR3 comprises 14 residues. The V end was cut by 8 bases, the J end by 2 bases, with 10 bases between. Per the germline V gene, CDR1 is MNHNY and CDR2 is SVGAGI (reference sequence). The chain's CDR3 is CASRPGTGANVLTF. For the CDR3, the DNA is TGTGCCAGCCGGCCAGGGACTGGGGCCAACGTCCTGACTTTC.

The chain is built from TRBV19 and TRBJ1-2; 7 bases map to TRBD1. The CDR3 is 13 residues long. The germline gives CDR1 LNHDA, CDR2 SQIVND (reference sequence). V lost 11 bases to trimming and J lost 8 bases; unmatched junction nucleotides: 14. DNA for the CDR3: TGTGCCGGTTCAACCGGGACAGCAGGCGGCTACACCTTC. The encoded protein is CAGSTGTAGGYTF.

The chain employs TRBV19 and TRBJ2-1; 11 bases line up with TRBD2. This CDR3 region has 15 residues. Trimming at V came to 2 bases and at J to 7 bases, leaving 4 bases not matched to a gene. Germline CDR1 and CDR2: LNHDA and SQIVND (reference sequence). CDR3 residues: CASSILAGGGNEQFF. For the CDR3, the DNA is TGTGCCAGTAGTATACTAGCGGGGGGTGGGAATGAGCAGTTCTTC.

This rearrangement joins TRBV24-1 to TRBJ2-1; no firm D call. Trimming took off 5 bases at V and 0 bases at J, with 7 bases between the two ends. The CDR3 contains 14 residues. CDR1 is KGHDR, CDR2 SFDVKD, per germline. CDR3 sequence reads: CATSASVSYNEQFF. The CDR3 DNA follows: TGTGCCACCAGTGCCTCCGTCTCCTACAATGAGCAGTTCTTC.

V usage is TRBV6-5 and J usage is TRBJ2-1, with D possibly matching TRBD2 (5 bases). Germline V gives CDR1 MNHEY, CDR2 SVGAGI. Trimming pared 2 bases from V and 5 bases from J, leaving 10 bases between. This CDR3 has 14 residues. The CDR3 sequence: CASSYRGPHNEQFF. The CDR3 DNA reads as TGTGCCAGCAGTTACCGCGGGCCCCACAATGAGCAGTTCTTC.

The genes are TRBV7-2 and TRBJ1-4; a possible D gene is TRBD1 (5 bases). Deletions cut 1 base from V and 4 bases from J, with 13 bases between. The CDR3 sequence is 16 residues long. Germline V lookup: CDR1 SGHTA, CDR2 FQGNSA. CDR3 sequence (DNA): TGTGCCAGCAGCTTAGGGGGGGGACGGGGTAATGAAAAACTGTTTTTT. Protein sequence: CASSLGGGRGNEKLFF.

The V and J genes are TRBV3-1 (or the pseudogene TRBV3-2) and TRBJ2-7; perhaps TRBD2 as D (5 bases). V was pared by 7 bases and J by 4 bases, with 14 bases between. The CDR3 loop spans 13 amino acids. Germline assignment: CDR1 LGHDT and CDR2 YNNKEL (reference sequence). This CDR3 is CASTPPGEYEQYF. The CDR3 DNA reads TGTGCCAGCACTCCCCCTGGGGAGTACGAGCAGTACTTC.

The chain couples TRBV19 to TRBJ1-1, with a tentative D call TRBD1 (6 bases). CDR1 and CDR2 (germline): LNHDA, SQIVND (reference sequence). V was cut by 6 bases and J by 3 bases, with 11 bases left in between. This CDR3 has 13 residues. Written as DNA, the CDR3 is TGTGCCAGTAGCCCACAGGGTTACACTGAAGCTTTCTTT. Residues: CASSPQGYTEAFF.

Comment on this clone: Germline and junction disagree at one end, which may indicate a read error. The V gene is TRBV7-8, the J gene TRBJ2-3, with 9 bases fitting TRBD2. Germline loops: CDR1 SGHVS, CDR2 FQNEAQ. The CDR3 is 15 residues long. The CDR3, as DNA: TGTGCCAGCACCTTATGGCGGGGGGGGGTAGATACGCAGTATTTT. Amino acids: CASTLWRGGVDTQYF. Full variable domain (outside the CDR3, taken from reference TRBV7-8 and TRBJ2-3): GAGVSQSPRYKVAKRGQDVALRCDPISGHVSLFWYQQALGQGPEFLTYFQNEAQLDKSGLPSDRFFAERPEGSVSTLKIQRTQQEDSAVYLCASTLWRGGVDTQYFGPGTRLTVL.

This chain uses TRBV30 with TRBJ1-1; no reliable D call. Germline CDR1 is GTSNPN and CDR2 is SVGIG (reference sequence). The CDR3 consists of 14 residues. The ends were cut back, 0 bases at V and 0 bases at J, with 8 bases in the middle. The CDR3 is CAWSVRLLNTEAFF. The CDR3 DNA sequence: TGTGCCTGGAGTGTACGACTGTTGAACACTGAAGCTTTCTTT.

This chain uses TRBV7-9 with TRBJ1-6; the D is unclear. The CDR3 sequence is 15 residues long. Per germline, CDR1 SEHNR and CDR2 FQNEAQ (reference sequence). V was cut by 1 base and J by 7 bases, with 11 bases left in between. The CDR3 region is CASSLGLGPNSPLHF. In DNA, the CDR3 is TGTGCCAGCAGCTTAGGGCTGGGCCCGAATTCACCCCTCCACTTT. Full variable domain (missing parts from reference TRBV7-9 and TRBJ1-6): DTGVSQNPRHKITKRGQNVTFRCDPISEHNRLYWYRQTLGQGPEFLTYFQNEAQLEKSRLLSDRFSAERPKGSFSTLEIQRTEQGDSAMYLCASSLGLGPNSPLHFGNGTRLTVT.

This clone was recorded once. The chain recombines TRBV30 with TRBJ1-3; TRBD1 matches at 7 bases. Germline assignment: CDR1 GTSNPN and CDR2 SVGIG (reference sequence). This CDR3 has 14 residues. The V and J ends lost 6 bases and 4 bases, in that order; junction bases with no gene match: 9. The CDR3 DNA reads TGTGCCTGTTCCCTCAGGGGGGCCGGAAACACCATATATTTT. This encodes CACSLRGAGNTIYF.

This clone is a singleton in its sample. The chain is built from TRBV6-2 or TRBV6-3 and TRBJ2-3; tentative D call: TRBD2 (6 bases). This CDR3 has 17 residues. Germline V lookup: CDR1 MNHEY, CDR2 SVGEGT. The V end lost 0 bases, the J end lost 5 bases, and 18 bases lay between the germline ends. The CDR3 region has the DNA TGTGCCAGCAGTTACTCCAACTCCTTAGTGGGGGGAGATACGCAGTATTTT. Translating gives CASSYSNSLVGGDTQYF.

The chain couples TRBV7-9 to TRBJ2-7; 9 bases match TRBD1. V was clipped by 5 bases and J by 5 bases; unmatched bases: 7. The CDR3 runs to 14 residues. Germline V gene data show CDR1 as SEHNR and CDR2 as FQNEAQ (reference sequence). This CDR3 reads CASSVWDRENEQYF. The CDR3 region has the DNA TGTGCCAGCAGCGTTTGGGACAGGGAAAACGAGCAGTACTTC.

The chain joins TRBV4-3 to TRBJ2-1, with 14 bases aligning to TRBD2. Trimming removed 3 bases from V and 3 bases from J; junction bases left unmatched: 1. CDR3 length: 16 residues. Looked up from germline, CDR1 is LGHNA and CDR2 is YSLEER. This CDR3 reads CASSQGLAGDYNEQFF. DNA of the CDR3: TGCGCCAGCAGCCAGGGACTAGCGGGGGACTACAATGAGCAGTTCTTC.

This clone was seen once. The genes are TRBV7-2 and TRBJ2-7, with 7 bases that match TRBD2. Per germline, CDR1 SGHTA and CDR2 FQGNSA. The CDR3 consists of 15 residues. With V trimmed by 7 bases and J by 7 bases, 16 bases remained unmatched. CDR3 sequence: CASTPWGGSLREQYF. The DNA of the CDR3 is TGTGCCAGCACCCCGTGGGGGGGGTCCTTGAGGGAGCAGTACTTC.

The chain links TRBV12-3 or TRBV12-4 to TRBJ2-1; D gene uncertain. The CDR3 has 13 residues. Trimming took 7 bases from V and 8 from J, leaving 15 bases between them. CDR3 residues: CASTRGSIYEQFF. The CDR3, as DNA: TGTGCCAGCACCCGAGGTAGTATCTATGAGCAGTTCTTC.